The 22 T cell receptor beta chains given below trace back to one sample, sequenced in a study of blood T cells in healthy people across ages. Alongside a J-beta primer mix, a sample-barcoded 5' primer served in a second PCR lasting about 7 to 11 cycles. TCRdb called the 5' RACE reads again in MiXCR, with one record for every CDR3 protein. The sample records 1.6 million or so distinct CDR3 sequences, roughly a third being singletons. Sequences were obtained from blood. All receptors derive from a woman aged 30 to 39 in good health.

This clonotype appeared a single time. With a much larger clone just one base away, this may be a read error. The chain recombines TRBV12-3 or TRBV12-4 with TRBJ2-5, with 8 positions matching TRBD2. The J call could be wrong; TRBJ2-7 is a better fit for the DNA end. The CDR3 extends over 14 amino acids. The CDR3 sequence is CVSSFRTSSHEQYF. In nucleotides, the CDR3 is TGTGTCAGCAGTTTCAGGACTAGCAGCCACGAGCAGTACTTC.

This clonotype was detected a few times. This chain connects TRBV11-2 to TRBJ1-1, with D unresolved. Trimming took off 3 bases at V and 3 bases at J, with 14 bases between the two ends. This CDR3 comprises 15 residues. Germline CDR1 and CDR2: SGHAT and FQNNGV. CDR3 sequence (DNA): TGTGCCAGCAGCTTCGCCGGAGCGGGCGACACTGAAGCTTTCTTT. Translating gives CASSFAGAGDTEAFF. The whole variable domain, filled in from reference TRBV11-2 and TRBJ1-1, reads EAGVAQSPRYKIIEKRQSVAFWCNPISGHATLYWYQQILGQGPKLLIQFQNNGVVDDSQLPKDRFSAERLKGVDSTLKIQPAKLEDSAVYLCASSFAGAGDTEAFFGQGTRLTVV.

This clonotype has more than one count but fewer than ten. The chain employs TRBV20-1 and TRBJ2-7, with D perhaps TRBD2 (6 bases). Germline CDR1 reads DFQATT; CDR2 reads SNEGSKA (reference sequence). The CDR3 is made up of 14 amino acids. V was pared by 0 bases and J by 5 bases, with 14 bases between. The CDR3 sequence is CSAREGGFADEQYF. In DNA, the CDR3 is TGCAGTGCTAGAGAGGGAGGTTTCGCCGACGAGCAGTACTTC.

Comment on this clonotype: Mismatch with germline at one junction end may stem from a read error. The CDR3 region has the DNA TGTGCCAGCAGTTTATCCAGGACCAGCACAGATACGCGGTATTTT. It yields the protein CASSLSRTSTDTRYF. This chain uses TRBV12-3 or TRBV12-4 with TRBJ2-3; no reliable D call. CDR3 length: 15 residues.

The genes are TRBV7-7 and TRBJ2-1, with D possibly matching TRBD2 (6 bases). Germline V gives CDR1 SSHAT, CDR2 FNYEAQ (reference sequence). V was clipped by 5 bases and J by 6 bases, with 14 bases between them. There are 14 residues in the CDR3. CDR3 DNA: TGTGCCAGCAGCCCCGGAGGGAGTGGCAATGAGCAGTTCTTC. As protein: CASSPGGSGNEQFF. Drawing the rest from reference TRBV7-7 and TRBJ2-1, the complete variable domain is GAGVSQSPRYKVTKRGQDVTLRCDPISSHATLYWYQQALGQGPEFLTYFNYEAQPDKSGLPSDRFSAERPEGSISTLTIQRTEQRDSAMYRCASSPGGSGNEQFFGPGTRLTVL.

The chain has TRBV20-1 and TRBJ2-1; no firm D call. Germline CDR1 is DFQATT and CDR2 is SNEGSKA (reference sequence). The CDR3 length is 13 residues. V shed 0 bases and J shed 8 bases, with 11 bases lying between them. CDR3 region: CSARDQTIDEQFF. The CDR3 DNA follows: TGCAGTGCTAGAGATCAAACTATCGATGAGCAGTTCTTC.

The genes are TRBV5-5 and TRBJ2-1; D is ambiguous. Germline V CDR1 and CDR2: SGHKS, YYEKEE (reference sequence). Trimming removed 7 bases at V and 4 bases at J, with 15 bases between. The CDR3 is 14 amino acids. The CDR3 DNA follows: TGTGCCAGCGATGAAGGTCCAACATACAATGAGCAGTTCTTC. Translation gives CASDEGPTYNEQFF.

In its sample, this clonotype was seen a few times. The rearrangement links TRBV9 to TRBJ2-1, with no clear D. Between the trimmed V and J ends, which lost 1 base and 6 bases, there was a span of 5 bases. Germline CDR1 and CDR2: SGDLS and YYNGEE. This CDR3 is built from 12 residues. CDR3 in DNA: TGTGCCAGCAGCGTAACTATCAATGAGCAGTTCTTC. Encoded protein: CASSVTINEQFF.

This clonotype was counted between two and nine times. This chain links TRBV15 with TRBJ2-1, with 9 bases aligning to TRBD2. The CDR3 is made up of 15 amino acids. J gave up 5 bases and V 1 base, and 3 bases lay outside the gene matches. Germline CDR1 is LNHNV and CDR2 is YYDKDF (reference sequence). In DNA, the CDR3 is TGTGCCACCAGCAGAGGACTAGCGGAAGACAATGAGCAGTTCTTC. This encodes CATSRGLAEDNEQFF.

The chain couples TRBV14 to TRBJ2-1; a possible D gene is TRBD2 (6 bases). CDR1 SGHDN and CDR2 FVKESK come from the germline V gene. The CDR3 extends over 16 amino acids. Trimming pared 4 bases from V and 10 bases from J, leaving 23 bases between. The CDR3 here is CASSRTLADSKFEQFF. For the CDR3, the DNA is TGTGCCAGCAGCCGAACCTTAGCGGATTCTAAGTTCGAGCAGTTCTTC. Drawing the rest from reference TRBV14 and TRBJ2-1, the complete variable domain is EAGVTQFPSHSVIEKGQTVTLRCDPISGHDNLYWYRRVMGKEIKFLLHFVKESKQDESGMPNNRFLAERTGGTYSTLKVQPAELEDSGVYFCASSRTLADSKFEQFFGPGTRLTVL.

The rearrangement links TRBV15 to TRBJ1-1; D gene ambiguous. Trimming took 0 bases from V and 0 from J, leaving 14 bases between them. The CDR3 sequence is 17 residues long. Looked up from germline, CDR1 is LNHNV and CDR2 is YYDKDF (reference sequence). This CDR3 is CATSRDRVRFMNTEAFF. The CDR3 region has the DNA TGTGCCACCAGCAGAGATCGAGTCCGCTTCATGAACACTGAAGCTTTCTTT.

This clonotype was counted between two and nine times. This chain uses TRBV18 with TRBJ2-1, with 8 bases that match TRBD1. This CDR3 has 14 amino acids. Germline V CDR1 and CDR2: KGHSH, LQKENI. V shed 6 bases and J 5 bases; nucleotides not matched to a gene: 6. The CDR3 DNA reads TGTGCCAGCTCCTCGACAGGGGCAGACAATGAGCAGTTCTTC. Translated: CASSSTGADNEQFF.

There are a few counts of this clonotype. CDR3 sequence reads: CASSLRDWSSYEQYF. The DNA of the CDR3 is TGTGCCAGCAGCCTCCGGGACTGGAGCTCCTACGAGCAGTACTTC. The V gene is TRBV7-2, the J gene TRBJ2-7, with TRBD2 as a possible D gene (6 bases). Trimming removed 5 bases at V and 0 bases at J, with 14 bases between. The CDR3 has 15 residues. In germline, CDR1 is SGHTA, CDR2 FQGNSA.

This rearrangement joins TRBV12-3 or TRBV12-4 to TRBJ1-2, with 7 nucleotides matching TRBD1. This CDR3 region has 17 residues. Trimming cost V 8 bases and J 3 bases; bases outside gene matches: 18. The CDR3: CASVGTAILPSDYGYTF. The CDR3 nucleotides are TGTGCCAGCGTCGGGACAGCCATACTCCCAAGCGACTATGGCTACACCTTC.

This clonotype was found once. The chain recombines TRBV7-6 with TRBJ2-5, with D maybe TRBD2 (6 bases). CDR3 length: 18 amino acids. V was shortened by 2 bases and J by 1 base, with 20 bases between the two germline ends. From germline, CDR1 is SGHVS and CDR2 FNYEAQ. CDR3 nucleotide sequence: TGTGCCAGCAGCTTAAGAGGTTTGGGAGAGGAGGGCCAAGAGACCCAGTACTTC. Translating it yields CASSLRGLGEEGQETQYF. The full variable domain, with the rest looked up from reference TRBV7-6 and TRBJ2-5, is GAGVSQSPRYKVTKRGQDVALRCDPISGHVSLYWYRQALGQGPEFLTYFNYEAQQDKSGLPNDRFSAERPEGSISTLTIQRTEQRDSAMYRCASSLRGLGEEGQETQYFGPGTRLLVL.

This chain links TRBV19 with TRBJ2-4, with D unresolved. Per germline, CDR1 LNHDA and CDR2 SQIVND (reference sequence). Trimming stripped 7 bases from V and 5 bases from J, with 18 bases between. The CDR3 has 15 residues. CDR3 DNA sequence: TGTGCCAGTATCCCCAACACCAAGGAAGAAAACATTCAGTACTTC. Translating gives CASIPNTKEENIQYF.

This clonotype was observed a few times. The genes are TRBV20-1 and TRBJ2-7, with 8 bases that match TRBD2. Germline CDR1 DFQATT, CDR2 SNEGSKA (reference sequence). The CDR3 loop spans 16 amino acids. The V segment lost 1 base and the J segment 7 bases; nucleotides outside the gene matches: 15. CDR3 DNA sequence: TGCAGTGCTAGAGGTGGAACGGGGGGGTACCTTTGGGAGCAGTACTTC. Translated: CSARGGTGGYLWEQYF.

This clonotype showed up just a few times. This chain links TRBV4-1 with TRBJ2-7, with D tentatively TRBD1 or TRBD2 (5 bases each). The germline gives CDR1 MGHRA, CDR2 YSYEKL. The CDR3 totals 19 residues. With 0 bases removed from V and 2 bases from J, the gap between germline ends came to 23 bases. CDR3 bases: TGCGCCAGCAGCCAAGACGGATCTCTTTCCAGGGACCAAACCTACGAGCAGTACTTC. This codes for CASSQDGSLSRDQTYEQYF.

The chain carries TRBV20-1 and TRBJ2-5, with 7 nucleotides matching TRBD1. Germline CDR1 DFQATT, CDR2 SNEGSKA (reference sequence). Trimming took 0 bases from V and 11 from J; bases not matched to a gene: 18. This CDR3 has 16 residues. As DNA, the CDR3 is TGCAGTGCTAGAGATAGATTGAGGGGGCTTTACAATGAGCAGTACTTC. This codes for CSARDRLRGLYNEQYF.

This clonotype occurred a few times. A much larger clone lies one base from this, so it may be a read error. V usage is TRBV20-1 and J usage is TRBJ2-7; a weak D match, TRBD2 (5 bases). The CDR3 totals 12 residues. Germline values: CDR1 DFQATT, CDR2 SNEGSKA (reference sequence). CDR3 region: CRASTSSYEQYF. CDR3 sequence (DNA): TGCAGGGCTAGCACGAGCTCCTACGAGCAGTACTTC.

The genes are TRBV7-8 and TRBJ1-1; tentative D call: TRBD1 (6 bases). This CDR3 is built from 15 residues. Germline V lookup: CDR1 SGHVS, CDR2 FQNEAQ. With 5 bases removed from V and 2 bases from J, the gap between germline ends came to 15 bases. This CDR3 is CASSLDAGANTEAFF. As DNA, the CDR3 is TGTGCCAGCAGCCTAGACGCAGGGGCTAACACTGAAGCTTTCTTT.

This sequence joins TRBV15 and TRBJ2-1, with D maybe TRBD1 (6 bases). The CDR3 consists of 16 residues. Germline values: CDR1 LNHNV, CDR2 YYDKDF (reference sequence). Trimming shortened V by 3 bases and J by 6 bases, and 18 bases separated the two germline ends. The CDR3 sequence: CATSSGHRVGGNEQFF. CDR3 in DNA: TGTGCCACCAGCAGTGGCCACAGGGTAGGGGGCAATGAGCAGTTCTTC.